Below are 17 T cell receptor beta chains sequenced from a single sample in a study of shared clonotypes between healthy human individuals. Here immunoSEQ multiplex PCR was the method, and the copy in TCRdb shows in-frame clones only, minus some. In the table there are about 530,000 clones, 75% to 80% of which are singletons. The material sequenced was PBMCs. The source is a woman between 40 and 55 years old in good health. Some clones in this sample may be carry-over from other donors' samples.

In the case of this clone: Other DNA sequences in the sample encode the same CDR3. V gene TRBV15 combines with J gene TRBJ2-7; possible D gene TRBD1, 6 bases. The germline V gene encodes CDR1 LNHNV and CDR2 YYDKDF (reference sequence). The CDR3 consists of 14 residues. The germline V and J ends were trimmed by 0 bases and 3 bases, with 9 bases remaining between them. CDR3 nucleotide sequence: TGTGCCACCAGCAGAGACAGGGGTGGCTACGAGCAGTACTTC. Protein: CATSRDRGGYEQYF.

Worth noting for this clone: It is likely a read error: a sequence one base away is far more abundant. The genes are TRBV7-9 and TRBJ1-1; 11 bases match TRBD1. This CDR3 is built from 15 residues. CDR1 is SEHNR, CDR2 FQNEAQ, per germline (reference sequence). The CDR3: CVSSLFGTGGSEAFF. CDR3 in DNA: TGTGTCAGCAGCTTATTCGGGACAGGGGGTTCTGAAGCTTTCTTT.

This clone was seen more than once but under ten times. The CDR3 DNA sequence: TGCGCCAGCAGCATAGGGGGAAACACCATATATTTT. Its translation: CASSIGGNTIYF. The V gene is TRBV10-1, the J gene TRBJ1-3; D gene uncertain. V lost 6 bases, J lost 4 bases, and 7 bases lay in between. The CDR3 covers 12 residues. CDR1 is WNHNN, CDR2 SYGVQD, per germline (reference sequence).

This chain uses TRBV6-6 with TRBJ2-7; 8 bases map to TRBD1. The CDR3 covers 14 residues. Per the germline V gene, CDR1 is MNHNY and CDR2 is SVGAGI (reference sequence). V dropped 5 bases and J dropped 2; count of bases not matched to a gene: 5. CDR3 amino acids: CASSLGQGTYEQYF. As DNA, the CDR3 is TGTGCCAGCAGTCTCGGACAGGGTACCTACGAGCAGTACTTC.

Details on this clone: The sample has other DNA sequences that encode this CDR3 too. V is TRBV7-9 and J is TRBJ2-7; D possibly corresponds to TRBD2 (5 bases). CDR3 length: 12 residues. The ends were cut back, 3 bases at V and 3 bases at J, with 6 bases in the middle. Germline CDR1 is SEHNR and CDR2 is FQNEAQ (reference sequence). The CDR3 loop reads CASSFGNYEQYF. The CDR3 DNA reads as TGTGCCAGCAGCTTCGGGAACTACGAGCAGTACTTC.

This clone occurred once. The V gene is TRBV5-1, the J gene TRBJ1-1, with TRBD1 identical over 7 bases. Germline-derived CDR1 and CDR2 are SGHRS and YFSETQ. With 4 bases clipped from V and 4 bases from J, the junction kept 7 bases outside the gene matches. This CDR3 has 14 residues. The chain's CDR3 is CASSTTAGGTEAFF. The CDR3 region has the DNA TGCGCCAGCAGCACCACGGCAGGGGGCACTGAAGCTTTCTTT.

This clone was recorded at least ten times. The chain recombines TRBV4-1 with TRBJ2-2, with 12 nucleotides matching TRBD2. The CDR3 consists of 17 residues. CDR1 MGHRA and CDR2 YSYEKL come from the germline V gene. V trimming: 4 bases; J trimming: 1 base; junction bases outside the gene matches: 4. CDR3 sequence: CASSPLTSGRNTGELFF. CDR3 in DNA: TGCGCCAGCAGCCCCCTGACTAGCGGGAGGAACACCGGGGAGCTGTTTTTT.

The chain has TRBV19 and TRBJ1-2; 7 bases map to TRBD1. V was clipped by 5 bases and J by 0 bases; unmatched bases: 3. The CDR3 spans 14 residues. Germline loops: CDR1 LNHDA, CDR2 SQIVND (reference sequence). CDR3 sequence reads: CASSSQGTNYGYTF. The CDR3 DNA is TGTGCCAGTAGTTCACAGGGGACTAACTATGGCTACACCTTC.

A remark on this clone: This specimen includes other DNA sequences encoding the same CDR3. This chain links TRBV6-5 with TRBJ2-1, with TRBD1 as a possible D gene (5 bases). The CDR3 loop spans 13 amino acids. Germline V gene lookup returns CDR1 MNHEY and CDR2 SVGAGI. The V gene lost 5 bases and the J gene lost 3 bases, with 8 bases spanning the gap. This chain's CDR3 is CASSPTGYNEQFF. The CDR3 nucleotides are TGTGCCAGCAGTCCCACAGGCTACAATGAGCAGTTCTTC.

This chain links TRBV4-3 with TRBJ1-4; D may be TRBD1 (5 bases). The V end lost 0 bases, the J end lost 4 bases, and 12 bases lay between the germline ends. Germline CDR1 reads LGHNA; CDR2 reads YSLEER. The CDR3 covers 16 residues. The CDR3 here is CASSQEQAGLNEKLFF. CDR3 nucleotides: TGCGCCAGCAGCCAAGAACAGGCAGGCCTTAATGAAAAACTGTTTTTT.

CDR3 loop: CASSVEGGNQPQHF. The CDR3 DNA follows: TGTGCCAGCAGTGTGGAGGGGGGCAATCAGCCCCAGCATTTT. The chain links TRBV2 to TRBJ1-5; D possibly corresponds to TRBD1 (6 bases). From germline, CDR1 is SNHLY and CDR2 FYNNEI. V dropped 4 bases and J dropped 2 bases, with 9 bases sitting between them. CDR3 size: 14 residues.

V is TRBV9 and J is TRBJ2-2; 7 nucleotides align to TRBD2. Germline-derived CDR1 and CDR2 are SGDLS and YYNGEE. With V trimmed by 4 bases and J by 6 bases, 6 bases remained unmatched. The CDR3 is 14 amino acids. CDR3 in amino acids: CASSPPGRSGELFF. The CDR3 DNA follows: TGTGCCAGCAGCCCCCCCGGGAGGTCCGGGGAGCTGTTTTTT.

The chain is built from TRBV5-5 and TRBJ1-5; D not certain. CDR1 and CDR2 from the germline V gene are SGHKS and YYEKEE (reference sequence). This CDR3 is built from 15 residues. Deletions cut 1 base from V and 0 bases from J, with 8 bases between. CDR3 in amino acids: CASSLNYPSNQPQHF. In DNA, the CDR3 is TGTGCCAGCAGCTTGAACTACCCTAGCAATCAGCCCCAGCATTTT. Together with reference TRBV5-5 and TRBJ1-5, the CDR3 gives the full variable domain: DAGVTQSPTHLIKTRGQQVTLRCSPISGHKSVSWYQQVLGQGPQFIFQYYEKEERGRGNFPDRFSARQFPNYSSELNVNALLLGDSALYLCASSLNYPSNQPQHFGDGTRLSIL.

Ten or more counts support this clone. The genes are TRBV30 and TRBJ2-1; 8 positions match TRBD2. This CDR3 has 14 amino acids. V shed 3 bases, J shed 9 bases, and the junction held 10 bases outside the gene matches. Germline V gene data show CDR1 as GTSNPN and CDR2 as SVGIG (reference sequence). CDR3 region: CAWRGGGAGVEQFF. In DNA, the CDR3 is TGTGCCTGGAGAGGAGGAGGAGCGGGAGTTGAGCAGTTCTTC.

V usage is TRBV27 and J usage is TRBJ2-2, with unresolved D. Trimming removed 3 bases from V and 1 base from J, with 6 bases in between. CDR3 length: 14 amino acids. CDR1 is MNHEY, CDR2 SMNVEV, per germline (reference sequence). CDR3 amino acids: CASSFDQNTGELFF. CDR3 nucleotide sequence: TGTGCCAGCAGTTTTGATCAGAACACCGGGGAGCTGTTTTTT.

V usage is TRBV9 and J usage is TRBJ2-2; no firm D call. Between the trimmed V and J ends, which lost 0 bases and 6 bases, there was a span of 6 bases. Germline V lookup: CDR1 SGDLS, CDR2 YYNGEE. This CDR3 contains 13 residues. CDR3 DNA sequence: TGTGCCAGCAGCGTAGCCAGTTCCGGGGAGCTGTTTTTT. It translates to CASSVASSGELFF.

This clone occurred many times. CDR3: CASSPGRAGRTGELFF. CDR3 sequence (DNA): TGCGCCAGCAGCCCTGGGAGGGCCGGGCGGACCGGGGAGCTGTTTTTT. The V gene is TRBV4-1, the J gene TRBJ2-2, with 7 bases identical to TRBD2. The germline CDR1 and CDR2 sequences are MGHRA and YSYEKL. The CDR3 covers 16 residues. V was clipped by 4 bases and J by 5 bases; unmatched bases: 10.